These 26 T cell receptor beta chains were sequenced from one sample in a study of beta chain features in type 1 diabetes. Reverse transcribing all isolated RNA meant expressed TCRB transcripts were sequenced. TCRdb's table, derived via immunoSEQ multiplex PCR, lists solely in-frame clones and lacks some. The repertoire consists of some 300,000 clones, with about 7.8% occurring once and the leading ten covering roughly 1%. Sequencing used central memory CD4+ T cells from blood. These receptors all come from a woman aged 18-35 years in good health.

This clone occurred a few times. The rearrangement links TRBV6-1 to TRBJ2-5, with a tentative D call TRBD2 (6 bases). Germline CDR1 and CDR2: MNHNS and SASEGT. CDR3 length: 15 residues. With 4 bases removed from V and 3 bases from J, the gap between germline ends came to 15 bases. CDR3 in DNA: TGTGCCAGCAGTGCCAGGGTCGCGGGAAAAGAGACCCAGTACTTC. Translation gives CASSARVAGKETQYF.

This chain links TRBV18 with TRBJ1-5; 9 nucleotides align to TRBD1. CDR1 KGHSH and CDR2 LQKENI come from the germline V gene. The V and J ends lost 3 bases and 6 bases, in that order; junction bases with no gene match: 6. The CDR3 contains 15 residues. CDR3 bases: TGTGCCAGCTCACCCAATGGACAGGGGAGTCAGCCCCAGCATTTT. Protein: CASSPNGQGSQPQHF.

This clone was counted a few times. The V and J genes are TRBV2 and TRBJ2-2, with a tentative D call TRBD1 (5 bases). The germline V gene has CDR1 SNHLY and CDR2 FYNNEI. The CDR3 has 14 amino acids. V was clipped by 5 bases and J by 1 base, with 8 bases between them. The DNA of the CDR3 is TGTGCCAGCAGTAGACAGATGAACACCGGGGAGCTGTTTTTT. Translation: CASSRQMNTGELFF.

In its sample, this clone was seen a few times. The rearrangement uses TRBV7-3 and TRBJ2-5; 7 bases agree with TRBD2. This CDR3 region has 14 residues. Germline assignment: CDR1 SGHTA and CDR2 FQGTGA. The V gene end was trimmed by 4 bases and the J gene end by 5 bases; junction bases not matched to a gene: 7. The CDR3 loop is CASSSSGGVETQYF. The CDR3 nucleotides are TGTGCCAGCAGCTCCTCGGGAGGTGTGGAGACCCAGTACTTC.

J is TRBJ2-7 and V is TRBV7-9, with D possibly matching TRBD1 (6 bases). The germline V gene has CDR1 SEHNR and CDR2 FQNEAQ (reference sequence). The CDR3 is made up of 14 amino acids. Trimming cost V 5 bases and J 4 bases, with 15 bases left between them. This chain's CDR3 is CASSRGQTLYEQYF. In DNA, the CDR3 is TGTGCCAGCAGCCGCGGACAGACGCTTTACGAGCAGTACTTC.

The gene calls are TRBV5-4 and TRBJ2-5; 10 nucleotides line up with TRBD2. The CDR3 consists of 14 residues. CDR1 is SGHNT and CDR2 is YYREEE in the germline V gene (reference sequence). With 4 bases clipped from V and 5 bases from J, the junction kept 5 bases outside the gene matches. The CDR3 nucleotides are TGTGCCAGCAGCAGGACTAGCGGCCATGAGACCCAGTACTTC. It specifies CASSRTSGHETQYF.

The sample holds many counts of this clone. Other DNA sequences in this specimen translate into the identical CDR3. The gene calls are TRBV7-2 and TRBJ1-6; no reliable D call. CDR1 and CDR2 (germline): SGHTA, FQGNSA. The ends were cut back, 2 bases at V and 7 bases at J, with 3 bases in the middle. The CDR3 length is 12 residues. The CDR3 region has the DNA TGTGCCAGCAGCTTAACCAATTCACCCCTCCACTTT. It specifies CASSLTNSPLHF.

The V call is TRBV5-6, the J call TRBJ2-7; 8 bases map to TRBD1. Germline V gene data show CDR1 as SGHDT and CDR2 as YYEEEE. J gave up 0 bases and V 4 bases, and 15 bases lay outside the gene matches. CDR3 length: 18 residues. The CDR3 loop reads CASSPGRGRSRSSYEQYV. The CDR3, as DNA: TGTGCCAGCAGCCCAGGCAGGGGGCGATCGAGGAGCTCCTACGAGCAGTACGTC.

V gene TRBV7-9 combines with J gene TRBJ2-1, with 8 nucleotides matching TRBD1. The CDR3 runs to 14 residues. Germline values: CDR1 SEHNR, CDR2 FQNEAQ (reference sequence). Trimming took 5 bases from V and 3 from J; bases not matched to a gene: 3. The CDR3, as DNA: TGTGCCAGCAGCAAGACAGGGGACTACAATGAGCAGTTCTTC. Translated: CASSKTGDYNEQFF.

This clone has just a few counts. The chain couples TRBV7-2 to TRBJ1-4; no definite D call. There are 14 residues in the CDR3. Germline CDR1 and CDR2: SGHTA and FQGNSA. Trimming removed 3 bases at V and 5 bases at J, with 10 bases between. The CDR3 reads CASSFTGNNEKLFF. The CDR3 bases are TGTGCCAGCAGCTTTACCGGGAACAATGAAAAACTGTTTTTT.

This clone turned up a few times. The chain has TRBV7-2 and TRBJ2-1; 10 nucleotides align to TRBD2. Looked up from germline, CDR1 is SGHTA and CDR2 is FQGNSA. Trimming took 11 bases from V and 8 from J; bases not matched to a gene: 12. The CDR3 is made up of 14 amino acids. The CDR3 sequence: CASGSAGGPYEQFF. For the CDR3, the DNA is TGTGCCTCCGGGTCAGCGGGAGGGCCTTATGAGCAGTTCTTC.

This clone was detected a few times. The rearrangement links TRBV7-2 to TRBJ1-3; D may be TRBD1 (5 bases). Deletions cut 5 bases from V and 6 bases from J, with 20 bases between. CDR3 length: 16 residues. Germline V CDR1 and CDR2: SGHTA, FQGNSA. CDR3 bases: TGTGCCAGCAGCGAACACTCACCGGGACGGGAAAACACCATATATTTT. Translating gives CASSEHSPGRENTIYF.

The rearrangement joins TRBV29-1 to TRBJ1-2; D gene uncertain. V dropped 6 bases and J dropped 6 bases, with 8 bases sitting between them. Germline values: CDR1 SQVTM, CDR2 ANQGSEA. This CDR3 is 10 amino acids long. This CDR3 reads CSVSHNGYTF. Here the CDR3 DNA reads TGCAGCGTCTCTCACAATGGCTACACCTTC.

The table lists this clone with many counts. The same CDR3 is also encoded by other DNA sequences in this sample. This sequence joins TRBV7-9 and TRBJ2-3; D is unclear. Between the trimmed V and J ends, which lost 3 bases and 6 bases, there was a span of 4 bases. Germline CDR1 reads SEHNR; CDR2 reads FQNEAQ (reference sequence). The CDR3 spans 11 residues. CDR3 sequence: CASSFRDTQYF. CDR3 DNA sequence: TGTGCCAGCAGCTTTAGGGATACGCAGTATTTT.

In its sample, this clone was seen a few times. The chain joins TRBV5-1 to TRBJ1-1; D not resolved. V shed 0 bases and J shed 1 base, with 10 bases lying between them. From germline, CDR1 is SGHRS and CDR2 YFSETQ. This CDR3 comprises 15 residues. The CDR3 DNA reads TGCGCCAGCAGCTTGGGGGATAACGGGAACACTGAAGCTTTCTTT. This gives the protein CASSLGDNGNTEAFF. The full variable domain, its missing parts supplied by reference TRBV5-1 and TRBJ1-1, is KAGVTQTPRYLIKTRGQQVTLSCSPISGHRSVSWYQQTPGQGLQFLFEYFSETQRNKGNFPGRFSGRQFSNSRSEMNVSTLELGDSALYLCASSLGDNGNTEAFFGQGTRLTVV.

This clone appeared a few times. Mismatch with germline at one junction end may stem from a read error. The genes are TRBV5-1 and TRBJ2-5; D is perhaps TRBD1 (6 bases). The germline CDR1 and CDR2 sequences are SGHRS and YFSETQ. The CDR3 runs 14 residues. CDR3 nucleotides: TGCACCAGCAGCTTGGGGACAAACCAAGAGACCCAGTACTTC. It yields the protein CTSSLGTNQETQYF.

This clone was found a few times. In nucleotides, the CDR3 is TGTGCCAGCACCCCCAGGACGGGACCGGAGACCCAGTACTTC. Residues: CASTPRTGPETQYF. V gene TRBV7-9 combines with J gene TRBJ2-5; D may correspond to TRBD1 or TRBD2 (5 bases each). This CDR3 is 14 amino acids long. V was clipped by 7 bases and J by 5 bases, with 17 bases between them. Germline CDR1 is SEHNR and CDR2 is FQNEAQ (reference sequence).

This clone was picked up many times. V and J are TRBV5-1 and TRBJ2-1; 8 positions agree with TRBD1. Germline CDR1 reads SGHRS; CDR2 reads YFSETQ. After removal of 4 bases from V and 6 bases from J, the junction contained 6 bases not matched to a gene. The CDR3 length is 14 residues. CDR3 in amino acids: CASSPWGTGNEQFF. In DNA form, the CDR3 reads TGCGCCAGCAGCCCCTGGGGGACAGGCAATGAGCAGTTCTTC. The whole variable domain, remainder taken from reference TRBV5-1 and TRBJ2-1, is KAGVTQTPRYLIKTRGQQVTLSCSPISGHRSVSWYQQTPGQGLQFLFEYFSETQRNKGNFPGRFSGRQFSNSRSEMNVSTLELGDSALYLCASSPWGTGNEQFFGPGTRLTVL.

This clone was picked up many times. The rearrangement uses TRBV29-1 and TRBJ1-1; D possibly corresponds to TRBD1 (5 bases). The CDR3 loop spans 10 amino acids. CDR1 is SQVTM and CDR2 is ANQGSEA in the germline V gene. Trimming stripped 0 bases from V and 12 bases from J, with 8 bases between. DNA for the CDR3: TGCAGCGTTGAAGAAGGGGCGTCTTTCTTT. Residues: CSVEEGASFF.

CDR3 sequence (DNA): TGTGCCAGCAGCTTAGAGGCAGGGTGGAACACTGAAGCTTTCTTT. Translating it yields CASSLEAGWNTEAFF. J is TRBJ1-1 and V is TRBV7-8; D may be TRBD1 (5 bases). The V and J ends lost 1 base and 1 base respectively, with 10 bases between them. The germline gives CDR1 SGHVS, CDR2 FQNEAQ. The CDR3 is 15 amino acids. Full variable domain (outside the CDR3, taken from reference TRBV7-8 and TRBJ1-1): GAGVSQSPRYKVAKRGQDVALRCDPISGHVSLFWYQQALGQGPEFLTYFQNEAQLDKSGLPSDRFFAERPEGSVSTLKIQRTQQEDSAVYLCASSLEAGWNTEAFFGQGTRLTVV.

The gene calls are TRBV4-3 and TRBJ2-7, with D possibly being TRBD2 (6 bases). V lost 0 bases and J lost 7, with 16 bases in between. The CDR3 totals 15 residues. The germline CDR1 and CDR2 sequences are LGHNA and YSLEER. This chain's CDR3 is CASSQENGGTEEQYV. For the CDR3, the DNA is TGCGCCAGCAGCCAAGAGAATGGCGGGACGGAAGAGCAGTACGTC.

This clone was seen more than once but under ten times. The V and J genes are TRBV5-1 and TRBJ2-5, with TRBD1 matching over 8 bases. Germline CDR1 reads SGHRS; CDR2 reads YFSETQ. The ends lost 5 bases at V and 2 bases at J; junction bases unmatched: 5. This CDR3 spans 14 amino acids. In nucleotides, the CDR3 is TGCGCCAGCAGGTACGGGGACAGGCAAGAGACCCAGTACTTC. Its protein is CASRYGDRQETQYF.

V and J are TRBV6-6 and TRBJ1-3; possible D gene TRBD1, 6 bases. Between the trimmed V and J ends, which lost 2 bases and 4 bases, there was a span of 9 bases. Germline V gives CDR1 MNHNY, CDR2 SVGAGI (reference sequence). This CDR3 is 14 amino acids long. The CDR3 bases are TGTGCCAGCAGTTACGGGGGGGCAGGAAACACCATATATTTT. Protein product: CASSYGGAGNTIYF.

The chain carries TRBV9 and TRBJ1-1; D ambiguous. The V end lost 0 bases, the J end lost 4 bases, and 13 bases lay between the germline ends. Germline CDR1 is SGDLS and CDR2 is YYNGEE. The CDR3 totals 15 residues. For the CDR3, the DNA is TGTGCCAGCAGCGTAGCCCCCGTTTGGGGCACTGAAGCTTTCTTT. Amino acids: CASSVAPVWGTEAFF.

The chain uses TRBV7-9 and TRBJ2-5; possible D gene TRBD1, 7 bases. Germline CDR1 and CDR2: SEHNR and FQNEAQ (reference sequence). V lost 1 base and J lost 5, with 14 bases in between. The CDR3 is made up of 15 amino acids. CDR3 loop: CASSLVAGGLETQYF. CDR3 bases: TGTGCCAGCAGCTTAGTAGCAGGGGGGCTTGAGACCCAGTACTTC.

This clone occurred many times. This chain links TRBV7-3 with TRBJ2-1; 9 bases are shared with TRBD2. This CDR3 contains 14 residues. J was trimmed by 13 bases and V by 1 base; bases with no gene match: 8. Germline assignment: CDR1 SGHTA and CDR2 FQGTGA. CDR3 in DNA: TGTGCCAGCAGCTTAAATCCCGGACTAGCGCACCAGTTCTTC. It is translated as CASSLNPGLAHQFF. The entire variable domain, with the rest obtained from reference TRBV7-3 and TRBJ2-1, is as follows: GAGVSQTPSNKVTEKGKYVELRCDPISGHTALYWYRQSLGQGPEFLIYFQGTGAADDSGLPNDRFFAVRPEGSVSTLKIQRTERGDSAVYLCASSLNPGLAHQFFGPGTRLTVL.